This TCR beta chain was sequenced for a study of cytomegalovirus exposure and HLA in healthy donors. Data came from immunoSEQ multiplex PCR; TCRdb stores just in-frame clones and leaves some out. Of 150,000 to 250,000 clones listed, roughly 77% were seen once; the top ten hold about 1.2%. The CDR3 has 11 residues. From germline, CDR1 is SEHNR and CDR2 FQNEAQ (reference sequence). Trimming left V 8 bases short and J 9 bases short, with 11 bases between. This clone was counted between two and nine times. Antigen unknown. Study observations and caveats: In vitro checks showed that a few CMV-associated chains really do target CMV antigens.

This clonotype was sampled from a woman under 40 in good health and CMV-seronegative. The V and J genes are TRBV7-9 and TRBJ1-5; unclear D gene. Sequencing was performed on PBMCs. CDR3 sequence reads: CASGQRGPQHF. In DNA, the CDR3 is TGTGCCAGCGGCCAGAGAGGGCCCCAGCATTTT.